This entry features one T cell receptor beta chain sequence. Full-length variable regions came from constant-region reverse primers plus semi-nested Nested Universal Primer A PCR. TCRdb called the 5' RACE reads again in MiXCR, with one record for every CDR3 protein. Here the sample spans approximately 40,000 distinct CDR3 sequences, roughly 21% being singletons. The germline V and J ends were trimmed by 2 bases and 5 bases, with 6 bases remaining between them. The V gene's germline CDR1 is SEHNR and CDR2 FQNEAQ (reference sequence). This CDR3 has 12 amino acids. Treg sorting used a CD4+CD25+CD127-/low gate.

The TCR was taken from a female donor with breast cancer. Sequenced: Tregs sorted from blood. The chain recombines TRBV7-9 with TRBJ2-5, with a tentative D call TRBD1 (5 bases). The CDR3 reads CASSLQGETQYF. The CDR3 DNA follows: TGTGCCAGCAGCTTACAGGGTGAGACCCAGTACTTC. Together with reference TRBV7-9 and TRBJ2-5, the CDR3 gives the full variable domain: DTGVSQNPRHKITKRGQNVTFRCDPISEHNRLYWYRQTLGQGPEFLTYFQNEAQLEKSRLLSDRFSAERPKGSFSTLEIQRTEQGDSAMYLCASSLQGETQYFGPGTRLLVL.